Listed here are 25 T cell receptor beta chains from one sample, sequenced in a study of shared clonotypes between healthy human individuals. The data were produced by immunoSEQ multiplex PCR, yet TCRdb's version contains in-frame clones alone and is incomplete. Among more than 600,000 clones listed, just over 90% were seen once. Positively selected for CCR7, the CD45RO-negative cells used as naive CD8 cells excluded terminally differentiated effector memory CD45RA+ cells. Material for sequencing was naive CD8+ T cells sorted from blood. The origin of the receptors is a man in his thirties or forties in good health.

V and J are TRBV6-4 and TRBJ2-2; tentative D call: TRBD1 (6 bases). Germline-derived CDR1 and CDR2 are MRHNA and SNTAGT. CDR3 length equals 14 residues. V shed 5 bases and J shed 2 bases, with 9 bases lying between them. The CDR3 region is CASSRTVNTGELFF. The CDR3 DNA is TGTGCCAGCAGTCGGACAGTTAACACCGGGGAGCTGTTTTTT.

CDR3 residues: CASSLPTFLPGEADTQYF. DNA for the CDR3: TGTGCCAGCAGCCTACCTACTTTCTTGCCGGGAGAGGCGGATACGCAGTATTTT. The chain couples TRBV28 to TRBJ2-3, with D perhaps TRBD2 (6 bases). Germline V gene sequence: CDR1 MDHEN, CDR2 SYDVKM. The CDR3 extends over 18 amino acids. The ends were cut back, 6 bases at V and 6 bases at J, with 28 bases in the middle.

V is TRBV6-5 and J is TRBJ1-4; TRBD1 might be the D (5 bases). V lost 4 bases to trimming and J lost 3 bases, with 6 bases between them. This CDR3 comprises 13 residues. In germline, CDR1 is MNHEY, CDR2 SVGAGI. This chain's CDR3 is CASSLTANEKLFF. The CDR3 DNA is TGTGCCAGCAGTTTGACAGCTAATGAAAAACTGTTTTTT.

The V and J genes are TRBV29-1 and TRBJ2-7, with 8 bases aligning to TRBD2. Germline V gene sequence: CDR1 SQVTM, CDR2 ANQGSEA. The CDR3 has 16 residues. V was clipped by 6 bases and J by 0 bases; unmatched bases: 13. The CDR3 spells CSVDTWTSKRSYEQYF. For the CDR3, the DNA is TGCAGCGTGGATACCTGGACTAGCAAACGCTCCTACGAGCAGTACTTC.

J is TRBJ2-7 and V is TRBV7-9, with 13 bases identical to TRBD2. The CDR3 covers 18 residues. V was clipped by 5 bases and J by 1 base; unmatched bases: 11. Germline lookup yields CDR1 SEHNR and CDR2 FQNEAQ (reference sequence). The CDR3 sequence: CASSTGTSGASSSYEQYF. DNA of the CDR3: TGTGCCAGCAGCACAGGGACTAGCGGGGCGTCCTCATCCTACGAGCAGTACTTC.

The V call is TRBV6-5, the J call TRBJ2-7, with D unclear. In germline, CDR1 is MNHEY, CDR2 SVGAGI. The germline V and J ends were trimmed by 2 bases and 2 bases, with 7 bases remaining between them. The CDR3 is 13 residues long. CDR3 amino acids: CASSYTDTYEQYF. In nucleotides, the CDR3 is TGTGCCAGCAGTTACACTGACACCTACGAGCAGTACTTC.

V and J are TRBV5-4 and TRBJ2-1; no clear D. Trimming shortened V by 4 bases and J by 0 bases, and 5 bases separated the two germline ends. This CDR3 has 13 amino acids. Looked up from germline, CDR1 is SGHNT and CDR2 is YYREEE (reference sequence). For the CDR3, the DNA is TGTGCCAGCAGCCACTTCTCCTACAATGAGCAGTTCTTC. Its protein is CASSHFSYNEQFF.

The chain is built from TRBV12-5 and TRBJ2-1; D is possibly TRBD1 (6 bases). This CDR3 has 14 amino acids. Trimming took 1 base from V and 5 from J, leaving 9 bases between them. In germline, CDR1 is LGHNT, CDR2 FRNRAP. The CDR3 protein is CASGLGPGDNEQFF. The CDR3 bases are TGTGCTAGTGGTTTGGGACCAGGGGACAATGAGCAGTTCTTC.

The chain has TRBV19 and TRBJ2-1; 7 bases are shared with TRBD2. The CDR3 extends over 13 amino acids. CDR1 and CDR2 (germline): LNHDA, SQIVND (reference sequence). V was pared by 5 bases and J by 8 bases, with 6 bases of the junction left unmatched. The CDR3 DNA sequence: TGTGCCAGTAGTTGGGGGGGTGCGGATGAGCAGTTCTTC. It translates to CASSWGGADEQFF.

The chain recombines TRBV7-6 with TRBJ2-3; D is unclear. The CDR3 is 15 residues long. The germline gives CDR1 SGHVS, CDR2 FNYEAQ. Trimming shortened V by 5 bases and J by 0 bases, and 12 bases separated the two germline ends. The CDR3 loop is CASSISGISTDTQYF. The DNA for the CDR3 is TGTGCCAGCAGCATCTCTGGCATTAGCACAGATACGCAGTATTTT.

This clone was observed a handful of times. The rearrangement joins TRBV6-1 to TRBJ2-2, with 9 bases lining up with TRBD2. The CDR3 sequence is 17 residues long. Per germline, CDR1 MNHNS and CDR2 SASEGT. V was pared by 4 bases and J by 3 bases, with 9 bases of the junction left unmatched. The CDR3 sequence: CASSAISGSDYTGELFF. CDR3 nucleotides: TGTGCCAGCAGTGCTATTAGCGGGAGTGATTACACCGGGGAGCTGTTTTTT.

This CDR3 is CASSVWGAGSGELFF. The CDR3 nucleotides are TGTGCCAGCAGCGTATGGGGAGCGGGGAGCGGGGAGCTGTTTTTT. This sequence joins TRBV9 and TRBJ2-2, with 7 bases fitting TRBD2. The trim removed 1 base at V and 7 bases at J, leaving 7 bases unmatched. Germline CDR1 SGDLS, CDR2 YYNGEE. This CDR3 has 15 amino acids.

V is TRBV12-5 and J is TRBJ1-5; 7 bases are shared with TRBD1. CDR1 and CDR2 (germline): LGHNT, FRNRAP. The J segment lost 0 bases and the V segment lost 0 bases, leaving 14 bases of the junction unmatched. This CDR3 comprises 20 residues. CDR3 nucleotides: TGTGCTAGTGGTTTGGTACTGGGAGGGACAGCCCATTATAGCAATCAGCCCCAGCATTTT. This sequence encodes CASGLVLGGTAHYSNQPQHF.

The J gene is TRBJ2-4, the V gene TRBV15, with D possibly matching TRBD2 (6 bases). The CDR3 contains 18 residues. CDR1 is LNHNV and CDR2 is YYDKDF in the germline V gene (reference sequence). Trimming left V 5 bases short and J 0 bases short, with 20 bases between. Here the CDR3 DNA reads TGTGCCACCAGCGGAGCAAGGTGGACTATCCTAGCCAAAAACATTCAGTACTTC. Translating gives CATSGARWTILAKNIQYF.

The chain carries TRBV5-1 and TRBJ2-2; D is uncertain. Germline lookup yields CDR1 SGHRS and CDR2 YFSETQ. Trimming removed 6 bases at V and 1 base at J, with 10 bases between. The CDR3 sequence is 14 residues long. This CDR3 is CASTHRLNTGELFF. The CDR3 coding sequence is TGCGCCAGCACCCACAGACTGAACACCGGGGAGCTGTTTTTT. The full variable domain, rest sourced from reference TRBV5-1 and TRBJ2-2, is KAGVTQTPRYLIKTRGQQVTLSCSPISGHRSVSWYQQTPGQGLQFLFEYFSETQRNKGNFPGRFSGRQFSNSRSEMNVSTLELGDSALYLCASTHRLNTGELFFGEGSRLTVL.

The chain is built from TRBV5-1 and TRBJ2-1, with D uncertain. This CDR3 region has 16 residues. Germline V lookup: CDR1 SGHRS, CDR2 YFSETQ. Trimming cost V 1 base and J 0 bases, with 11 bases left between them. This chain's CDR3 is CASSLRDQSSYNEQFF. CDR3 DNA: TGCGCCAGCAGCTTGCGTGACCAAAGCTCCTACAATGAGCAGTTCTTC.

The genes are TRBV5-6 and TRBJ2-7; 10 nucleotides agree with TRBD2. This CDR3 has 15 residues. Germline V lookup: CDR1 SGHDT, CDR2 YYEEEE. Losses at the gene ends were 3 bases for V and 1 base for J; bases not matched to a gene: 4. CDR3 coding DNA: TGTGCCAGCAGCTCGCTAGCGGGAGTATCCTACGAGCAGTACTTC. The encoded protein is CASSSLAGVSYEQYF.

This rearrangement joins TRBV13 to TRBJ2-1; unclear D gene. From germline, CDR1 is PRHDT and CDR2 FYEKMQ (reference sequence). The CDR3 sequence is 15 residues long. Trimming removed 5 bases at V and 8 bases at J, with 19 bases between. This CDR3 is CASSKMGPVVDEQFF. The CDR3 DNA is TGTGCCAGCAGCAAGATGGGCCCGGTGGTTGATGAGCAGTTCTTC.

The rearrangement uses TRBV19 and TRBJ2-1; 8 bases align to TRBD2. Germline V gene lookup returns CDR1 LNHDA and CDR2 SQIVND (reference sequence). J gave up 1 base and V 2 bases, and 4 bases lay outside the gene matches. The CDR3 runs to 16 residues. CDR3 coding DNA: TGTGCCAGTAGTATAATAGGCGGGAGGTCCTACAATGAGCAGTTCTTC. Translating gives CASSIIGGRSYNEQFF.

This chain joins TRBV7-8 and TRBJ2-7; D assignment may be TRBD1 or TRBD2 (5 bases each). Trimming removed 4 bases from V and 3 bases from J, with 25 bases in between. This CDR3 region has 18 residues. CDR1 and CDR2 (germline): SGHVS, FQNEAQ. The CDR3 nucleotides read TGTGCCAGCAGCTCCTACGACGAACGGGACGCGGGCGTCTACGAGCAGTACTTC. This sequence encodes CASSSYDERDAGVYEQYF. The variable domain in full, with the rest retrieved from reference TRBV7-8 and TRBJ2-7, is GAGVSQSPRYKVAKRGQDVALRCDPISGHVSLFWYQQALGQGPEFLTYFQNEAQLDKSGLPSDRFFAERPEGSVSTLKIQRTQQEDSAVYLCASSSYDERDAGVYEQYFGPGTRLTVT.

V usage is TRBV4-3 and J usage is TRBJ2-7; tentatively, D is TRBD1 (5 bases). The CDR3 extends over 14 amino acids. Germline CDR1 and CDR2: LGHNA and YSLEER. Deletions cut 1 base from V and 6 bases from J, with 13 bases between. In DNA form, the CDR3 reads TGCGCCAGCAGCCAAGCATCACAGGCGCGCGAGCAGTACTTC. Translation: CASSQASQAREQYF.

The gene calls are TRBV7-6 and TRBJ1-4, with D perhaps matching TRBD1 (6 bases). V gave up 6 bases and J gave up 6 bases, with 11 bases separating them. Germline loops: CDR1 SGHVS, CDR2 FNYEAQ. The CDR3 has 13 amino acids. The CDR3 region has the DNA TGTGCCAGCAGACGAACAGGGTATGAAAAACTGTTTTTT. It yields the protein CASRRTGYEKLFF. Full variable domain (remainder filled in from reference TRBV7-6 and TRBJ1-4): GAGVSQSPRYKVTKRGQDVALRCDPISGHVSLYWYRQALGQGPEFLTYFNYEAQQDKSGLPNDRFSAERPEGSISTLTIQRTEQRDSAMYRCASRRTGYEKLFFGSGTQLSVL.

The sample holds one count of this clone. The same CDR3 also results from other DNA sequences found in this sample. In DNA, the CDR3 is TGTGCCAGCAGCCTCATCGGGGACGAGCAGTACTTC. Amino acid sequence: CASSLIGDEQYF. The chain employs TRBV27 and TRBJ2-7; maybe TRBD2 (5 bases). CDR1 is MNHEY and CDR2 is SMNVEV in the germline V gene (reference sequence). The germline V and J ends were trimmed by 6 bases and 5 bases, with 11 bases remaining between them. This CDR3 has 12 amino acids.

This clone was seen a few times. The chain uses TRBV9 and TRBJ2-7; D is ambiguous. Germline-derived CDR1 and CDR2 are SGDLS and YYNGEE. The CDR3 runs 13 residues. The V gene lost 0 bases and the J gene lost 4 bases, with 8 bases spanning the gap. The CDR3 DNA sequence: TGTGCCAGCAGCGTAGGCCCGCCTTACGAGCAGTACTTC. Its protein product is CASSVGPPYEQYF.

This clone was seen more than once but under ten times. V gene TRBV10-1 combines with J gene TRBJ1-1; D unclear. Germline CDR1 reads WNHNN; CDR2 reads SYGVQD (reference sequence). The CDR3 covers 15 residues. V was cut by 2 bases and J by 1 base, with 11 bases left in between. The CDR3 sequence is CASSEGRMRNTEAFF. DNA of the CDR3: TGCGCCAGCAGTGAGGGGCGAATGAGGAACACTGAAGCTTTCTTT.